A selection of T cell receptor beta chains follows, all from one sample in a study of vaccination and CD4 T cells after COVID-19. Via MiXCR, TCRdb re-called the PCR reads, giving one row per CDR3 protein. Among around 8,000 distinct CDR3 sequences listed, 30% to 45% were seen once. No antigen has been assigned to these receptors. Sequenced: CD4+ T cells from blood, cultured in vitro. The source is a human donor in good health. The CDR3 runs from the conserved cysteine through the conserved F or W. D genes are given only for firm matches. Some rows mark clone size as missing; the rest say once, few, many or name a class of expanded clone.

D gene	V gene	J gene	CDR3 length	clone size	CDR3 protein	CDR3 DNA
NA	TRBV5-4	TRBJ1-1	15	NA	CASSEGTSRNTEAFF	TGTGCCAGCAGCGAAGGGACTTCTCGGAACACTGAAGCTTTCTTT
NA	TRBV20-1	TRBJ2-1	15	once	CSARVVGIPANEQFF	TGCAGTGCTAGAGTTGTCGGGATCCCAGCCAATGAGCAGTTCTTC
TRBD2	TRBV27	TRBJ2-3	16	NA	CASTPLGLAGTDTQYF	TGTGCCAGCACCCCTCTCGGACTAGCGGGCACAGATACGCAGTATTTT
NA	TRBV20-1	TRBJ2-6	13	few	CSASKSGANVLTF	TGCAGTGCTAGTAAGTCTGGGGCCAACGTCCTGACTTTC
NA	TRBV10-1	TRBJ2-7	12	NA	CASKGRGYEQYF	TGCGCCAGCAAGGGCAGGGGCTACGAGCAGTACTTT
NA	TRBV25-1	TRBJ2-2	13	NA	CASSERRVGELFF	TGTGCCAGCAGTGAACGGAGGGTCGGGGAGCTGTTTTTT
NA	TRBV6-1	TRBJ2-5	11	NA	CASRLGETQYF	TGTGCCAGCCGTCTAGGAGAGACCCAGTACTTC
NA	TRBV20-1	TRBJ1-5	18	NA	CSASSILRQGFFDQPQHF	TGCAGTGCTAGTTCTATACTACGTCAGGGTTTTTTCGATCAGCCCCAGCATTTT
TRBD2	TRBV20-1	TRBJ2-1	15	few	CSARGRLAGANEQFF	TGCAGTGCTAGAGGGAGACTAGCGGGGGCCAATGAGCAGTTCTTC
TRBD1	TRBV5-4	TRBJ1-1	16	NA	CASSLGARTGDKVAFF	TGTGCCAGCAGCTTGGGAGCTCGGACAGGGGATAAGGTAGCTTTCTTT
NA	TRBV5-6	TRBJ1-2	14	few	CASSPEGRTDGYTF	TGTGCCAGCAGCCCAGAAGGCAGGACTGATGGCTACACCTTC
TRBD1	TRBV12-3/TRBV12-4	TRBJ2-7	14	NA	CASSFGTDFSEQYF	TGTGCCAGCAGTTTCGGGACAGATTTTTCCGAGCAGTACTTC
NA	TRBV20-1	TRBJ2-3	15	few	CSAQLFSKTNPTQYF	TGCAGTGCCCAATTGTTTTCCAAGACTAACCCTACGCAGTATTTT
NA	TRBV15	TRBJ1-1	14	few	CATSRHGSQAEAFF	TGTGCCACCAGCAGGCACGGTTCTCAAGCTGAAGCTTTCTTT
NA	TRBV11-2	TRBJ1-3	16	NA	CASSLATAGGRNTIYF	TGTGCCAGCAGCTTAGCTACGGCAGGTGGGAGAAACACCATATATTTT
NA	TRBV20-1	TRBJ2-7	15	NA	CSVEAGTLTSYEQYF	TGCAGTGTTGAGGCGGGAACCCTTACCTCCTACGAGCAGTACTTC
TRBD1	TRBV20-1	TRBJ1-1	15	few	CSAIQTGTGGTEAFF	TGCAGTGCTATCCAGACCGGGACAGGGGGCACTGAAGCTTTCTTT
NA	TRBV7-2	TRBJ1-1	16	few	CASSLAVGVMNTEAFF	TGTGCCAGCAGCTTAGCCGTCGGAGTGATGAACACTGAAGCTTTCTTT
NA	TRBV11-2	TRBJ1-6	14	NA	CASSPLSYNSPLHF	TGTGCCAGCAGCCCTTTATCCTATAATTCACCCCTCCACTTT
NA	TRBV19	TRBJ2-1	19	once	CASSIPGRPMGSSYNEQFF	TGTGCCAGTAGTATACCCGGACGGCCGATGGGCAGCTCCTACAATGAGCAGTTCTTC
NA	TRBV2	TRBJ2-5	15	NA	CASSSTGDGPETQYF	TGTGCCAGCAGTTCGACGGGGGATGGGCCAGAGACCCAGTACTTC
NA	TRBV21-1	TRBJ2-7	16	NA	CASSTHNREGNYEQYF	TGTGCCAGCAGCACCCACAACAGGGAGGGTAACTACGAGCAGTACTTC
TRBD2	TRBV29-1	TRBJ2-5	12	NA	CSVETSGGTQYF	TGCAGCGTGGAGACTAGCGGGGGGACCCAGTACTTC
TRBD1	TRBV25-1	TRBJ2-1	17	few	CASSGIGRGTGYNEQFF	TGTGCCAGCAGTGGGATCGGGCGTGGGACAGGATACAATGAGCAGTTCTTC
NA	TRBV7-9	TRBJ2-3	15	NA	CASSFKDSAPDTQYF	TGTGCCAGCAGCTTCAAGGACTCCGCTCCAGATACGCAGTATTTT
NA	TRBV18	TRBJ1-1	16	few	CASSPLRREGYTEAFF	TGTGCCAGCTCACCATTACGAAGGGAAGGGTACACTGAAGCTTTCTTT
TRBD1	TRBV20-1	TRBJ2-5	15	NA	CSAQPIRDRDQTQYF	TGCAGTGCCCAACCTATCCGGGACAGGGACCAGACCCAGTACTTC
NA	TRBV7-2	TRBJ1-6	16	NA	CASSLVGGRNNSPLHF	TGTGCCAGCAGCTTAGTGGGGGGACGGAATAATTCACCCCTCCACTTT
NA	TRBV19	TRBJ2-2	17	NA	CASSRALSGANTGELFF	TGTGCCAGTAGTAGGGCCCTTAGCGGAGCGAACACCGGGGAGCTGTTTTTT
NA	TRBV6-2/TRBV6-3	TRBJ2-3	12	NA	CASSYGDNTQYF	TGTGCCAGCAGTTACGGGGATAATACGCAGTATTTT
NA	TRBV7-8	TRBJ2-3	12	NA	CASSPQRITQYF	TGTGCCAGCAGCCCCCAAAGGATTACGCAGTATTTT
TRBD2	TRBV10-1	TRBJ2-3	19	once	CASSGATSGRAKGVDTQYF	TGCGCCAGCAGCGGAGCCACTAGCGGGAGGGCCAAGGGTGTCGATACGCAGTATTTT
NA	TRBV27	TRBJ2-7	14	NA	CASSSRRTRNEQYF	TGTGCCAGCAGCTCTCGTAGGACGAGAAACGAGCAGTACTTC
NA	TRBV30	TRBJ2-1	11	NA	CAWSSLATQFF	TGTGCCTGGAGCTCCCTAGCTACGCAGTTCTTC
TRBD1	TRBV27	TRBJ2-2	16	few	CASSRRQGAGTGELFF	TGTGCCAGCAGTAGACGACAGGGGGCCGGCACCGGGGAGCTGTTTTTT
NA	TRBV2	TRBJ1-5	14	few	CASSEGLIGEPQHF	TGTGCCAGCAGTGAGGGACTAATCGGGGAGCCCCAGCATTTT
TRBD2	TRBV11-2	TRBJ2-4	14	few	CASSPMGGGNIQYF	TGTGCCAGCAGCCCCATGGGGGGGGGTAACATTCAGTACTTC
NA	TRBV5-4	TRBJ2-5	13	NA	CASRWTPQETQYF	TGTGCCAGCAGGTGGACCCCACAAGAGACCCAGTACTTC
NA	TRBV11-2	TRBJ2-7	14	NA	CASSLSLQLYEQYF	TGTGCCAGCAGCTTATCGCTTCAACTTTACGAGCAGTACTTC
NA	TRBV28	TRBJ1-2	13	NA	CATHDGQTYGYTF	TGTGCCACCCATGACGGACAGACCTATGGCTACACCTTC
TRBD2	TRBV4-1	TRBJ2-5	16	once	CASSPQGSGVQETQYF	TGCGCCAGCAGCCCCCAGGGTAGCGGGGTACAAGAGACCCAGTACTTC
NA	TRBV14	TRBJ1-5	17	NA	CASSRGGPNPDNQPQHF	TGTGCCAGCAGCCGGGGGGGCCCCAACCCTGACAATCAGCCCCAGCATTTT
NA	TRBV5-1	TRBJ1-1	15	NA	CASSLDRTHYPEAFF	TGCGCCAGCAGCCTTGACAGGACACACTATCCTGAAGCTTTCTTT
NA	TRBV5-4	TRBJ2-7	14	few	CASSFGTLTYEQYF	TGTGCCAGCAGCTTCGGGACTTTGACCTACGAGCAGTACTTC
NA	TRBV5-1	TRBJ2-7	13	few	CASSFDGLYEQYF	TGCGCCAGCAGCTTCGACGGTCTCTACGAGCAGTACTTC
NA	TRBV5-4	TRBJ2-5	15	NA	CVSSRAAAPQETQYF	TGTGTCAGCAGCCGGGCGGCAGCTCCCCAAGAGACCCAGTACTTC
NA	TRBV9	TRBJ2-3	14	NA	CASSPWSSQDTQYF	TGTGCCAGCAGCCCTTGGTCTAGCCAAGATACGCAGTATTTT
TRBD1	TRBV6-2/TRBV6-3	TRBJ2-3	16	NA	CASSYSMRTGSDTQYF	TGTGCCAGCAGTTACTCGATGAGGACAGGGTCAGATACGCAGTATTTT
TRBD2	TRBV27	TRBJ2-3	18	NA	CATKRGASGSPPSDTQYF	TGTGCCACCAAGAGGGGAGCTAGCGGGAGCCCCCCATCAGATACGCAGTATTTT
NA	TRBV27	TRBJ1-5	18	medium-sized	CASSLSGAWGPSNQPQHF	TGTGCCAGCAGTTTATCGGGGGCATGGGGCCCGAGCAATCAGCCCCAGCATTTT
TRBD2	TRBV7-9	TRBJ2-3	14	NA	CASTGTSGTDTQYF	TGTGCCTCAACGGGGACTAGCGGCACAGATACGCAGTATTTT
NA	TRBV28	TRBJ1-6	13	few	CASSANAGSPLHF	TGTGCCAGCAGTGCTAATGCCGGTTCACCCCTCCACTTT
NA	TRBV12-3/TRBV12-4	TRBJ2-7	13	NA	CASRGARSPEQYF	TGTGCCAGCCGGGGGGCCCGCTCCCCCGAGCAGTACTTC
TRBD2	TRBV11-2	TRBJ2-5	15	few	CASSSSGSQLETQYF	TGTGCCAGCAGCTCTAGCGGCAGTCAACTCGAGACCCAGTACTTC
NA	TRBV2	TRBJ2-7	12	NA	CASSERGYEQYF	TGTGCCAGCAGCGAGAGGGGATACGAGCAGTACTTC